These 3 T cell receptor beta chains share one sample of origin, sequenced in a study of T-cell reconstitution after alpha-beta-depleted transplantation in children listed by TCRdb under 2016. Library prep was done by PCR. The run used an Illumina HiSeq 2500. TCR libraries were prepared with molecular barcoding, using unique molecular identifiers to normalize TCRbeta repertoire quantification. TCRdb reprocessed the public reads (quality trimming at Q25 with fastp, clone calling with MiXCR) and kept in-frame beta chains. Entries are consolidated by CDR3 protein sequence, retaining the most common genes and DNA. The sample table contains hundreds of thousands of distinct CDR3 sequences; only one count was recorded for roughly 15% of them. The top ten clones comprise about 41% of the sample. The treatment or condition label here, explained by the study, means: allogeneic hematopoietic cell transplantation with graft depleted of TCRalphabeta T cells and CD19 B cells.

Specimen: PBMCs, mostly from graft donor cells, collected 360 days after TCRalphabeta/CD19-depleted stem cell transplant. Receptor source: a male patient aged 2-10 years who had a stem cell transplant for acute lymphoblastic leukemia, so the T cells may come from the graft donor.

This clonotype was counted only a few times. V gene TRBV5-1 combines with J gene TRBJ2-1, with D uncertain. Germline-derived CDR1 and CDR2 are SGHRS and YFSETQ. V lost 4 bases to trimming and J lost 4 bases, with 12 bases between them. The CDR3 extends over 14 amino acids. CDR3 sequence reads: CASSAWTVYNEQFF. For the CDR3, the DNA is TGCGCCAGCAGCGCGTGGACGGTATACAATGAGCAGTTCTTC. Together with reference TRBV5-1 and TRBJ2-1, the CDR3 gives the full variable domain: KAGVTQTPRYLIKTRGQQVTLSCSPISGHRSVSWYQQTPGQGLQFLFEYFSETQRNKGNFPGRFSGRQFSNSRSEMNVSTLELGDSALYLCASSAWTVYNEQFFGPGTRLTVL.

Only a few counts were recorded for this clonotype. The chain uses TRBV9 and TRBJ1-2; no definite D call. Trimming took off 0 bases at V and 2 bases at J, with 8 bases between the two ends. CDR1 is SGDLS and CDR2 is YYNGEE in the germline V gene. The CDR3 is 14 amino acids. The CDR3 here is CASSVGDTNYGYTF. In DNA, the CDR3 is TGTGCCAGCAGCGTAGGAGACACAAACTATGGCTACACCTTC.

The chain is built from TRBV9 and TRBJ1-2, with D unresolved. This CDR3 is 17 amino acids long. CDR1 and CDR2 from the germline V gene are SGDLS and YYNGEE. V lost 3 bases and J lost 5, with 23 bases in between. CDR3 nucleotide sequence: TGTGCCAGCAGCGCAAACGGGAGCCCGCATACCATTTATGGCTACACCTTC. Translation gives CASSANGSPHTIYGYTF. Using reference TRBV9 and TRBJ1-2 for the parts outside the CDR3, the full variable domain is DSGVTQTPKHLITATGQRVTLRCSPRSGDLSVYWYQQSLDQGLQFLIQYYNGEERAKGNILERFSAQQFPDLHSELNLSSLELGDSALYFCASSANGSPHTIYGYTFGSGTRLTVV.